The 27 T cell receptor beta chains below were found in one sample sequenced in a study of cytomegalovirus exposure and HLA in healthy donors. A multiplex PCR was run with 60 Vbeta primers and 13 Jbeta primers. TCRdb's copy holds only in-frame clones and misses some; the assay was immunoSEQ multiplex PCR. The sample gives roughly 110,000 clones, over 70% of which show up once; 2.5% to 3% is in the top ten. Material for sequencing was PBMCs. These receptors were obtained from a female donor in good health and CMV-seronegative.

This chain links TRBV11-2 with TRBJ2-5, with TRBD1 as a possible D gene (6 bases). V dropped 1 base and J dropped 2 bases, with 11 bases sitting between them. The CDR3 loop spans 15 amino acids. Per germline, CDR1 SGHAT and CDR2 FQNNGV. DNA of the CDR3: TGTGCCAGCAGCTTAGGGGGGCAGGGGCAAGAGACCCAGTACTTC. Translating gives CASSLGGQGQETQYF.

The chain couples TRBV14 to TRBJ2-7, with 7 positions matching TRBD1. The ends lost 0 bases at V and 2 bases at J; junction bases unmatched: 22. This CDR3 is 21 amino acids long. The germline CDR1 and CDR2 sequences are SGHDN and FVKESK. The DNA of the CDR3 is TGTGCCAGCAGCCAAGATTCGGTTTTTCAGTTTCGGACAGGACCGACCTACGAGCAGTACTTC. This translates into CASSQDSVFQFRTGPTYEQYF.

The V and J genes are TRBV29-1 and TRBJ2-1, with 10 bases aligning to TRBD2. CDR1 and CDR2 (germline): SQVTM, ANQGSEA. J gave up 4 bases and V 6 bases, and 6 bases lay outside the gene matches. The CDR3 has 14 residues. In nucleotides, the CDR3 is TGCAGCGTAGACCTAGCGGGAGCTTACAATGAGCAGTTCTTC. Translated, it gives CSVDLAGAYNEQFF.

The V gene is TRBV5-1, the J gene TRBJ1-1; D possibly corresponds to TRBD1 (5 bases). There are 12 residues in the CDR3. Germline CDR1 reads SGHRS; CDR2 reads YFSETQ. The V and J ends lost 4 bases and 8 bases respectively, with 12 bases between them. CDR3 DNA: TGCGCCAGCAGCGCCGGATACAGGGAAGCTTTCTTT. This gives the protein CASSAGYREAFF.

The J gene is TRBJ2-1, the V gene TRBV9; 12 nucleotides align to TRBD2. Trimming at V came to 6 bases and at J to 9 bases, leaving 10 bases not matched to a gene. CDR1 is SGDLS and CDR2 is YYNGEE in the germline V gene. CDR3 length: 15 residues. CDR3: CASTFRLAGDSEQFF. For the CDR3, the DNA is TGTGCCAGCACCTTCAGACTAGCGGGAGACAGTGAGCAGTTCTTC.

The rearrangement links TRBV6-1 to TRBJ1-5; D perhaps matches TRBD1 (5 bases). Germline values: CDR1 MNHNS, CDR2 SASEGT. The CDR3 has 15 residues. V lost 5 bases and J 2 bases, leaving 13 bases between the germline ends. The DNA for the CDR3 is TGTGCCAGCAGTCCAAGACAGACTGGCAATCAGCCCCAGCATTTT. Protein product: CASSPRQTGNQPQHF.

This clone was observed a few times. The gene calls are TRBV7-2 and TRBJ2-1; 10 nucleotides align to TRBD1. The CDR3 contains 15 residues. Trimming took 5 bases from V and 9 from J; bases not matched to a gene: 10. Germline V lookup: CDR1 SGHTA, CDR2 FQGNSA. CDR3 amino acids: CASSTRQGAKGEQFF. CDR3 coding DNA: TGTGCCAGCAGCACACGACAGGGGGCTAAGGGTGAGCAGTTCTTC.

This chain links TRBV7-2 with TRBJ2-5, with a weak D call TRBD1 (7 bases). CDR1 is SGHTA and CDR2 is FQGNSA in the germline V gene. The CDR3 runs 12 residues. V was clipped by 5 bases and J by 9 bases, with 13 bases between them. The CDR3 bases are TGTGCCAGCAGCCCATCCAGGGGGGCCCAGTACTTC. This gives the protein CASSPSRGAQYF.

The chain joins TRBV28 to TRBJ2-2; D unresolved. Between the trimmed V and J ends, which lost 4 bases and 5 bases, there was a span of 14 bases. The CDR3 totals 15 residues. CDR1 is MDHEN, CDR2 SYDVKM, per germline. CDR3 residues: CASSSPGRRTGELFF. The CDR3 nucleotides read TGTGCCAGCAGTTCCCCTGGGCGTCGTACCGGGGAGCTGTTTTTT.

The chain combines TRBV27 with TRBJ2-1, with TRBD2 matching over 9 bases. This CDR3 has 14 residues. The ends lost 6 bases at V and 4 bases at J; junction bases unmatched: 4. Germline assignment: CDR1 MNHEY and CDR2 SMNVEV (reference sequence). The CDR3 sequence is CASRAGGPYNEQFF. Here the CDR3 DNA reads TGTGCCAGCAGGGCGGGAGGGCCGTACAATGAGCAGTTCTTC.

This clone was picked up one time. CDR3 in DNA: TGTGCCAGCAGTGACCACACAACGTCGCCCTACAATGAGCAGTTCTTC. Protein product: CASSDHTTSPYNEQFF. This chain joins TRBV6-4 and TRBJ2-1, with unresolved D. The CDR3 is made up of 16 amino acids. V was shortened by 2 bases and J by 2 bases, with 13 bases between the two germline ends. Germline CDR1 is MRHNA and CDR2 is SNTAGT.

The chain uses TRBV5-1 and TRBJ2-5, with TRBD2 matching over 7 bases. Matching the DNA end better, TRBJ2-7 makes the J call doubtful. Per the germline V gene, CDR1 is SGHRS and CDR2 is YFSETQ. The CDR3 spans 15 residues. For the CDR3, the DNA is TGCGCCAGCAGCTTGGCCGGCGGCGGGAGCTACGAGCAGTACTTC. Amino acid sequence: CASSLAGGGSYEQYF.

The chain recombines TRBV28 with TRBJ2-5, with 12 bases that match TRBD2. Germline assignment: CDR1 MDHEN and CDR2 SYDVKM. Trimming cost V 3 bases and J 1 base; bases outside gene matches: 6. The CDR3 has 17 amino acids. The CDR3 protein is CASSFGPSGRGQETQYF. Written as DNA, the CDR3 is TGTGCCAGCAGTTTTGGTCCTAGCGGGAGGGGCCAAGAGACCCAGTACTTC.

The rearrangement uses TRBV28 and TRBJ1-4; 8 bases map to TRBD1. Germline assignment: CDR1 MDHEN and CDR2 SYDVKM. After removal of 6 bases from V and 1 base from J, the junction contained 4 bases not matched to a gene. This CDR3 comprises 15 residues. The CDR3 nucleotides are TGTGCCAGCAGGGAACAGGGGGGAACTAATGAAAAACTGTTTTTT. This translates into CASREQGGTNEKLFF.

This sequence joins TRBV13 and TRBJ1-1, with unresolved D. The CDR3 totals 15 residues. Germline assignment: CDR1 PRHDT and CDR2 FYEKMQ (reference sequence). The V gene lost 2 bases and the J gene lost 1 base, with 11 bases spanning the gap. CDR3 amino acids: CASSLTARWNTEAFF. The CDR3 nucleotides are TGTGCCAGCAGCTTAACGGCCAGGTGGAACACTGAAGCTTTCTTT.

V gene TRBV5-4 combines with J gene TRBJ2-1; 11 positions agree with TRBD2. V trimming: 4 bases; J trimming: 7 bases; junction bases outside the gene matches: 13. The CDR3 sequence is 17 residues long. Germline CDR1 SGHNT, CDR2 YYREEE (reference sequence). The CDR3 nucleotides are TGTGCCAGCAGCCCCTTGGGTACTAGCGGGAGAGCAAATGAGCAGTTCTTC. Residues: CASSPLGTSGRANEQFF. Combining the CDR3 with reference TRBV5-4 and TRBJ2-1 gives the whole variable domain ETGVTQSPTHLIKTRGQQVTLRCSSQSGHNTVSWYQQALGQGPQFIFQYYREEENGRGNFPPRFSGLQFPNYSSELNVNALELDDSALYLCASSPLGTSGRANEQFFGPGTRLTVL.

This chain joins TRBV7-3 and TRBJ2-1; 8 positions agree with TRBD2. V gave up 5 bases and J gave up 5 bases; unmatched junction bases: 5. Germline CDR1 is SGHTA and CDR2 is FQGTGA. The CDR3 runs to 14 residues. The CDR3 region has the DNA TGTGCCAGCAGCGGGGGGCGGGAGGACAATGAGCAGTTCTTC. It encodes CASSGGREDNEQFF.

The chain links TRBV27 to TRBJ1-5, with D hard to call. The V gene lost 6 bases and the J gene lost 7 bases, with 16 bases spanning the gap. The CDR3 loop spans 14 amino acids. Germline V gene lookup returns CDR1 MNHEY and CDR2 SMNVEV (reference sequence). The CDR3 protein is CASSGRRSGQPQHF. The CDR3 DNA sequence: TGTGCCAGCAGCGGGAGGAGGTCGGGGCAGCCCCAGCATTTT.

This clone came up a few times. The chain links TRBV6-1 to TRBJ1-4; TRBD1 matches 7 bases. Germline assignment: CDR1 MNHNS and CDR2 SASEGT. J was trimmed by 5 bases and V by 4 bases; bases with no gene match: 7. This CDR3 comprises 15 residues. The CDR3: CASSGNRGYNEKLFF. The CDR3 coding sequence is TGTGCCAGCAGTGGAAACAGGGGTTACAATGAAAAACTGTTTTTT.

This chain joins TRBV5-1 and TRBJ2-2, with a tentative D call TRBD1 (6 bases). The germline V gene encodes CDR1 SGHRS and CDR2 YFSETQ. The CDR3 is made up of 16 amino acids. The V and J ends lost 6 bases and 2 bases respectively, with 17 bases between them. CDR3 protein: CASTRTGTSNTGELFF. DNA of the CDR3: TGCGCCAGCACCAGAACCGGGACATCAAACACCGGGGAGCTGTTTTTT.

The chain combines TRBV5-5 with TRBJ2-7; 9 nucleotides align to TRBD2. The V and J ends lost 3 bases and 9 bases, in that order; junction bases with no gene match: 10. There are 14 residues in the CDR3. Germline CDR1 and CDR2: SGHKS and YYEKEE (reference sequence). CDR3 nucleotide sequence: TGTGCCAGCAGCTGGACTAGCGCCTACGAAGGGCAGTACTTC. This encodes CASSWTSAYEGQYF. The full variable domain, in which reference TRBV5-5 and TRBJ2-7 provide the parts outside the CDR3, is DAGVTQSPTHLIKTRGQQVTLRCSPISGHKSVSWYQQVLGQGPQFIFQYYEKEERGRGNFPDRFSARQFPNYSSELNVNALLLGDSALYLCASSWTSAYEGQYFGPGTRLTVT.

V and J are TRBV2 and TRBJ1-2; D unclear. V lost 2 bases to trimming and J lost 4 bases, with 20 bases between them. This CDR3 spans 17 amino acids. CDR1 is SNHLY and CDR2 is FYNNEI in the germline V gene. The CDR3 reads CASSEWLNMGRSYGYTF. The CDR3 nucleotides read TGTGCCAGCAGTGAATGGCTCAATATGGGGAGAAGCTATGGCTACACCTTC.

The rearrangement links TRBV4-1 to TRBJ2-7; 7 bases are shared with TRBD1. V was clipped by 0 bases and J by 7 bases; unmatched bases: 18. Per germline, CDR1 MGHRA and CDR2 YSYEKL. The CDR3 totals 18 residues. Here the CDR3 reads CASSQEKEGAPGTGEQYF. The DNA for the CDR3 is TGCGCCAGCAGCCAAGAGAAAGAGGGGGCTCCTGGGACGGGTGAGCAGTACTTC.

V usage is TRBV15 and J usage is TRBJ1-2; D possibly corresponds to TRBD1 (6 bases). Germline V gene sequence: CDR1 LNHNV, CDR2 YYDKDF (reference sequence). The CDR3 sequence is 16 residues long. V was pared by 1 base and J by 4 bases, with 16 bases between. CDR3 in DNA: TGTGCCACCAGCAGAGGGGGCAGGGGCTTGAGCTATGGCTACACCTTC. Translating gives CATSRGGRGLSYGYTF.

This clone has a single count. V and J are TRBV11-2 and TRBJ1-2; TRBD1 matches 7 bases. This CDR3 contains 14 residues. V lost 4 bases and J lost 5; bases outside the gene matches: 7. CDR1 is SGHAT and CDR2 is FQNNGV in the germline V gene. CDR3 nucleotide sequence: TGTGCCAGCAGCTCCCGGACAGGCCCTTATGGCTACACCTTC. This sequence encodes CASSSRTGPYGYTF.

The rearrangement links TRBV15 to TRBJ2-2; TRBD1 matches 8 bases. This CDR3 contains 18 residues. Per germline, CDR1 LNHNV and CDR2 YYDKDF (reference sequence). V was clipped by 1 base and J by 3 bases; unmatched bases: 10. CDR3: CATSRASHETGDTGELFF. The CDR3 DNA is TGTGCCACCAGCAGAGCAAGTCATGAGACAGGGGACACCGGGGAGCTGTTTTTT. The complete variable domain, with remaining parts taken from reference TRBV15 and TRBJ2-2, reads DAMVIQNPRYQVTQFGKPVTLSCSQTLNHNVMYWYQQKSSQAPKLLFHYYDKDFNNEADTPDNFQSRRPNTSFCFLDIRSPGLGDTAMYLCATSRASHETGDTGELFFGEGSRLTVL.

In this sample, this clone turned up a few times. This chain connects TRBV30 to TRBJ1-1; D might be TRBD1 (5 bases). Trimming took 0 bases from V and 4 from J, leaving 15 bases between them. CDR1 is GTSNPN and CDR2 is SVGIG in the germline V gene (reference sequence). The CDR3 loop spans 15 amino acids. CDR3 sequence reads: CAWSVTGDWRTEAFF. CDR3 sequence (DNA): TGTGCCTGGAGTGTAACGGGGGACTGGCGCACTGAAGCTTTCTTT.